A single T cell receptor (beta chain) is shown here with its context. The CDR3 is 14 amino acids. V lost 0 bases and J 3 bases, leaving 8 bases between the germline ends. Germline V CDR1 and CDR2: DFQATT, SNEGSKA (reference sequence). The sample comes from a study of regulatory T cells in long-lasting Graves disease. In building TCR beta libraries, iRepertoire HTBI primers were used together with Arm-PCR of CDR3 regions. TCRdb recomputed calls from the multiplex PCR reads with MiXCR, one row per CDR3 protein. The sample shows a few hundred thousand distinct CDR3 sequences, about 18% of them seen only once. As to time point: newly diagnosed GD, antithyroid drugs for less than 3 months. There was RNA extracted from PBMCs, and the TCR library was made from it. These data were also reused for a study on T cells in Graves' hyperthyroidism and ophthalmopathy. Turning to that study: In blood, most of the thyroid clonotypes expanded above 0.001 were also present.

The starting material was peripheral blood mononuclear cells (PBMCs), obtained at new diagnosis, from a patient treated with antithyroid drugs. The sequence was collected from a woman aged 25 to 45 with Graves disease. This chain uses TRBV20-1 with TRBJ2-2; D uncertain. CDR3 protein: CSARDFWDTGELFF. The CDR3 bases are TGCAGTGCTAGAGATTTCTGGGACACCGGGGAGCTGTTTTTT.